This T cell receptor beta chain was found in a study of spatial heterogeneity in lung cancer. Time point described: blood at routine non-recurrence follow-up after resection. No cell sorting; template was whole RNA from tumor, lung tissue or PBMC. Using its own MiXCR run on the 5' RACE reads, TCRdb lists one record per CDR3 protein. This table holds roughly 15,000 distinct CDR3 sequences, 5.5% to 7% found once. This clonotype was counted many times. This clonotype originated in a male donor with early-stage non-small cell lung cancer. This material consisted of PBMCs, taken at follow-up.

CDR3 region: CSVASGQKDGYTF. The DNA of the CDR3 is TGCAGCGTGGCCTCGGGGCAGAAGGATGGCTACACCTTC. The V and J genes are TRBV29-1 and TRBJ1-2; TRBD1 might be the D (5 bases). The CDR3 runs to 13 residues. V lost 6 bases, J lost 6 bases, and 17 bases lay in between. Germline-derived CDR1 and CDR2 are SQVTM and ANQGSEA.